The source of this T cell receptor (beta chain) is a study of T cells in localized non-small cell lung cancer (dated by TCRdb to the early 2020s). Turning to the overall study: The study examined T cell repertoires in 200 to 300 patients with early-stage NSCLC and compared tumors with uninvolved tumor-adjacent lungs. All 240 or so NSCLC patients in the cohort were treatment-naive and had localized lung tumors that were resected. Of the NSCLC patients, 129 were male and around 99 were female, and the mean age was roughly 61 years.

At diagnosis, tumor, uninvolved tumor-adjacent lung and peripheral blood were collected and then preserved as a mix of FFPE and fresh-frozen material. For TCR repertoire profiling, the blood samples were analyzed as peripheral blood mononuclear cells. There are a few counts of this clone. The target of this receptor is not known. No base qualities exist here, and no much larger clone lies one base off it. The CDR3 has 15 amino acids, counting the end cysteine and phenylalanine. Just the 45-base CDR3 DNA is kept, in frame starting at base 1. Relative to germline, V is 2 bases shorter and J is 4 bases shorter, with 14 bases between their ends. Sequences MNHEY (CDR1) and SVGAGI (CDR2) are obtained from the germline V gene. Results and caveats for the whole study, not just this receptor: Because the study design was exploratory, TCR variables were selected using unadjusted p-values without false-discovery rate correction. Longer overall survival was associated with higher blood T cell density, whereas shorter survival was associated with higher adjacent-lung clonality. Multi-region tumor sequencing was not performed, so intratumor heterogeneity could not be excluded. Uninvolved tumor-adjacent lung showed the highest T cell clonality, higher than tumor, which suggests more focused antigenic responses in the uninvolved tumor-adjacent lung. A median of approximately 53 of the top 100 tumor clones turned up in the paired uninvolved adjacent lung, and roughly 28 of those clones also ranked among the top 100 of that same adjacent lung.

The immunoSEQ Assay was used to sequence TCR beta CDR3 regions from DNA. Per the source publication's procedure: T cell density was computed as TCR beta template counts normalized to usable DNA estimated by amplifying housekeeping genes. Richness was estimated using the preseqR package, with extrapolation to 400,000 templates for PBMC samples and to 120,000 templates for tissue samples. Clonality was defined by subtracting Pielou's evenness from one. Differential abundance testing on productive amino-acid clonotypes, with a minimum total count of 5 and an alpha of 0.1, was used to identify tissue-enriched TCRs. The Jaccard Index and the Morisita Overlap Index were used to quantify repertoire overlap between compartments. TCR beta CDR3s were clustered by GLIPH together with public tetramer-defined viral CDR3s, and at least three viral sequences plus V-gene enrichment were required for viral motifs. Drawn from immuneACCESS, this table holds only the in-frame rearrangements with V and J called that TCRdb kept. Clones are partly lost; checked studies trace under half to an unresolved V gene and leave the rest unexplained. V and J calls and clone size come straight from that table; D and trimming were deduced from the DNA. Recorded for this sample are 10,000 to 13,000 clones; 70% to 85% of them occurred a single time. Roughly 33% of the sample is taken by the ten largest.

The sample consisted of peripheral blood, taken before any cancer treatment. This receptor was identified in a male donor at least 60 years old with stage I lung adenocarcinoma. The sequence links TRBV6-5 to TRBJ1-2, with TRBD1 as a weak D call on 6 bases. The CDR3 protein sequence reads: CASSYTLDSRYGYTF. The DNA reads as follows: TGTGCCAGCAGTTACACTTTGGACAGCCGCTATGGCTACACCTTC.